This T cell receptor beta chain was identified in a study of siplizumab effects on memory and regulatory T cells. Study observations and caveats: Siplizumab significantly reduced alloreactive sequences traceable to unstimulated CD4+ memory cells. Naive T cells appeared more varied than memory cells and looked like key alloresponse contributors. It was never confirmed that proliferating Tregs from siplizumab cultures were suppressive.

Generated by immunoSEQ multiplex PCR, the TCRdb table keeps only in-frame clones and is missing some. This sample has more than 75,000 clones, with over 95% found just once. A remark on this clone: The antigen is not known.

Per germline, CDR1 SGHTA and CDR2 FQGNSA. The CDR3 is 11 residues long. V was cut by 5 bases and J by 13 bases, with 14 bases left in between. Sequencing was performed on naive CD4+ T cells sorted from blood. The chain is built from TRBV7-2 and TRBJ2-5; D is possibly TRBD1 (6 bases). The sequence came from a human donor in good health. CDR3 sequence reads: CASSLGGPPYF. The CDR3 coding sequence is TGTGCCAGCAGCCTAGGGGGACCCCCGTACTTC.